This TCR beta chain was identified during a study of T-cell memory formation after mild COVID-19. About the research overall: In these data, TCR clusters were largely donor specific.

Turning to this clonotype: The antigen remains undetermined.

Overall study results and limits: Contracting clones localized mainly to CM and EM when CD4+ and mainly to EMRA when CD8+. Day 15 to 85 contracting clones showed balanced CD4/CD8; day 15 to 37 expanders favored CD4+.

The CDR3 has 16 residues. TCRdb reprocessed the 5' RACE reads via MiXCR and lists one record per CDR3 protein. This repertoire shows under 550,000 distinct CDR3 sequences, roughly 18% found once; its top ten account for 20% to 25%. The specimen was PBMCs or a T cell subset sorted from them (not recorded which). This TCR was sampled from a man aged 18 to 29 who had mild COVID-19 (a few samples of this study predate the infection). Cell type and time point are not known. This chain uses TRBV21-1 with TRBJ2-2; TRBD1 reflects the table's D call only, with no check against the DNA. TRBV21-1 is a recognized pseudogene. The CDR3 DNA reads TGTGACAGCCCAAAGTGGGGGGCCCCCTACACCGGGGAGCTGTTTTTT. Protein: CDSPKWGAPYTGELFF.